These 2 T cell receptor beta chains originate from one sample sequenced in a study of blood T cell repertoires in COVID-19. Here immunoSEQ multiplex PCR was the method, and the copy in TCRdb shows in-frame clones only, minus some. The sample consists of 180,000 or so clones, roughly 84% of them appearing once. The specimen was peripheral blood. These receptors were taken from a woman aged 80 or over with acute or convalescent COVID-19.

The chain carries TRBV6-2 or TRBV6-3 and TRBJ2-2, with 14 bases that match TRBD2. Unmatched junction bases numbered 12, after V lost 6 bases and J lost 6 bases. Germline V gives CDR1 MNHEY, CDR2 SVGEGT. The length of the CDR3 is 18 residues. This chain's CDR3 is CASSYSGTSGSEAGELFF. For the CDR3, the DNA is TGTGCCAGCAGCTATTCCGGGACTAGCGGGAGTGAGGCCGGGGAGCTGTTTTTT.

V usage is TRBV7-2 and J usage is TRBJ1-2; TRBD1 agrees at 7 bases. The CDR3 totals 13 residues. The trim removed 5 bases at V and 7 bases at J, leaving 7 bases unmatched. CDR1 is SGHTA, CDR2 FQGNSA, per germline. The DNA of the CDR3 is TGTGCCAGCAGCCTCGGGACAGATCTTGGCTACACCTTC. This sequence encodes CASSLGTDLGYTF.